The rows below give T cell receptor beta chains drawn from one sample of a study of T cells after yellow fever vaccination. MiXCR, applied by TCRdb to the 5' RACE reads, yields one record per CDR3 protein. The data hold a few hundred thousand distinct CDR3 sequences, with around 8.1% observed a single time. The sample here was PBMCs, taken roughly 46 days after the first yellow fever vaccination. The source is a man aged 18 to 29 who received the YFV17D yellow fever vaccine. Each CDR3 is given with its conserved first and last residue. A D gene is named only where the DNA matches it firmly. The size entry is marked missing in some rows and otherwise reads once, few, many or a size class.

v_call	cdr3_length	j_call	clone_size	d_call	cdr3_aa	cdr3_nt
TRBV12-3/TRBV12-4	14	TRBJ1-2	NA	TRBD1	CASRPTGFNYGYTF	TGTGCCAGCAGACCGACAGGGTTTAACTATGGCTACACCTTC
TRBV6-5	13	TRBJ2-3	NA	NA	CASSFSGRDTQYF	TGTGCCAGCAGTTTCTCAGGGCGGGATACGCAGTATTTT
TRBV19	14	TRBJ2-7	few	NA	CASTLTSSSYEQYF	TGTGCCAGTACCCTGACATCGAGCTCCTACGAGCAGTACTTC
TRBV10-3	13	TRBJ2-3	many	NA	CAVGPATADTQYF	TGTGCCGTCGGGCCCGCCACAGCAGATACGCAGTATTTT
TRBV11-1	19	TRBJ2-5	NA	TRBD2	CASSKRTAGLAGAVETQYF	TGTGCCAGCAGCAAGAGGACAGCGGGACTAGCGGGGGCCGTGGAGACCCAGTACTTC
TRBV7-2	14	TRBJ2-2	few	NA	CASSLGAGTGELFF	TGTGCCAGCAGCTTAGGCGCCGGCACCGGGGAGCTGTTTTTT
TRBV12-3/TRBV12-4	15	TRBJ2-2	few	NA	CASSLIGGASGELFF	TGTGCCAGCAGTTTGATTGGGGGCGCGTCCGGGGAGCTGTTTTTT
TRBV20-1	13	TRBJ1-5	few	NA	CSARKTVNQPQHF	TGCAGTGCTAGGAAGACAGTAAATCAGCCCCAGCATTTT
TRBV7-9	16	TRBJ2-5	NA	NA	CASSLDGVVPQETQYF	TGTGCCAGCAGCTTAGACGGGGTGGTTCCACAAGAGACCCAGTACTTC
TRBV7-6	16	TRBJ2-5	NA	TRBD2	CASSLAAGGPGKTQYF	TGTGCCAGCAGCTTAGCGGCGGGGGGGCCGGGAAAGACCCAGTACTTC
TRBV30	13	TRBJ2-7	few	NA	CAWSGYRVYEQYF	TGTGCCTGGAGTGGATACAGGGTTTACGAGCAGTACTTC
TRBV4-3	14	TRBJ2-7	NA	NA	CASSQDRGGYEQYF	TGCGCCAGCAGCCAAGATCGGGGAGGCTACGAGCAGTACTTC
TRBV4-3	16	TRBJ1-3	NA	NA	CASSQVEGLSGNTIYF	TGCGCCAGCAGCCAAGTTGAGGGATTGTCTGGAAACACCATATATTTT
TRBV7-2	14	TRBJ2-7	few	TRBD1	CASSYTGVSYEQYF	TGTGCCAGCAGCTACACAGGGGTCTCCTACGAGCAGTACTTC
TRBV7-9	14	TRBJ2-7	few	NA	CASSPDLSSYEQYF	TGTGCCAGCAGCCCAGACTTGAGCTCCTACGAGCAGTACTTC
TRBV6-2/TRBV6-3	14	TRBJ1-5	NA	TRBD1	CASTRTGGNQPQHF	TGTGCCAGCACGCGGACAGGGGGCAATCAGCCCCAGCATTTT
TRBV20-1	13	TRBJ2-3	NA	NA	CSASLQGLDTQYF	TGCAGTGCTAGTTTACAGGGATTAGATACGCAGTATTTT
TRBV19	15	TRBJ1-5	few	NA	CASSIYRDGHQPQHF	TGTGCCAGTAGTATCTACCGGGACGGACATCAGCCCCAGCATTTT
TRBV14	17	TRBJ2-1	NA	TRBD2	CASSQRLAGTPYNEQFF	TGTGCCAGCAGCCAACGCCTAGCGGGGACCCCCTACAATGAGCAGTTCTTC
TRBV5-6	14	TRBJ1-5	few	NA	CASSFQGWEQPQHF	TGTGCCAGCAGCTTTCAGGGGTGGGAACAGCCCCAGCATTTT
TRBV11-2	17	TRBJ2-2	NA	TRBD2	CASSRRAGGVNTGELFF	TGTGCCAGCAGCCGACGCGCGGGGGGGGTGAACACCGGGGAGCTGTTTTTT
TRBV7-6	21	TRBJ2-6	NA	NA	CASSLARKITGRFSGANVLTF	TGTGCCAGCAGCTTAGCCCGTAAAATAACAGGGCGGTTTTCTGGGGCCAACGTCCTGACTTTC
TRBV12-3/TRBV12-4	12	TRBJ2-7	many	NA	CASSLRAYEQYF	TGTGCCAGCAGTTTAAGGGCCTACGAGCAGTACTTC
TRBV5-1	20	TRBJ2-6	many	TRBD2	CASSWVRERGGPSGANVLTF	TGCGCCAGCAGCTGGGTCCGCGAGCGGGGGGGCCCCTCTGGGGCCAACGTCCTGACTTTC
TRBV7-6	15	TRBJ2-5	NA	NA	CASSLSGTGRETQYF	TGTGCCAGCAGCTTATCCGGCACCGGGAGAGAGACCCAGTACTTC
TRBV20-1	13	TRBJ1-5	few	NA	CSAKQGANQPQHF	TGCAGTGCAAAACAGGGTGCCAATCAGCCCCAGCATTTT
TRBV6-2/TRBV6-3	16	TRBJ2-7	few	TRBD1	CASSHQPGQGAYEQYF	TGTGCCAGCAGTCATCAACCGGGACAGGGGGCTTACGAGCAGTACTTC
TRBV24-1	15	TRBJ2-2	NA	NA	CATSDFKQNTGELFF	TGTGCCACCAGTGATTTCAAACAGAACACCGGGGAGCTGTTTTTT